This T cell receptor (beta chain) was sequenced during a study of blood T cells in healthy people across ages. Trimming at V came to 4 bases and at J to 2 bases, leaving 4 bases not matched to a gene. This CDR3 contains 15 residues. In germline, CDR1 is MDHEN, CDR2 SYDVKM. The second PCR ran about 7 to 12 cycles with a sample-barcoded 5' primer and J-beta primers. TCRdb reanalysed the 5' RACE reads using MiXCR and keeps one entry per CDR3 protein. The table has roughly 860,000 distinct CDR3 sequences, about 59% seen once. The clonotype comes from a man in his thirties or forties in good health. This chain uses TRBV28 with TRBJ1-2, with TRBD1 matching 10 bases. Material for sequencing was blood. The CDR3 loop is CASSSWTGGNYGYTF. CDR3 bases: TGTGCCAGCAGTTCATGGACAGGGGGAAACTATGGCTACACCTTC.